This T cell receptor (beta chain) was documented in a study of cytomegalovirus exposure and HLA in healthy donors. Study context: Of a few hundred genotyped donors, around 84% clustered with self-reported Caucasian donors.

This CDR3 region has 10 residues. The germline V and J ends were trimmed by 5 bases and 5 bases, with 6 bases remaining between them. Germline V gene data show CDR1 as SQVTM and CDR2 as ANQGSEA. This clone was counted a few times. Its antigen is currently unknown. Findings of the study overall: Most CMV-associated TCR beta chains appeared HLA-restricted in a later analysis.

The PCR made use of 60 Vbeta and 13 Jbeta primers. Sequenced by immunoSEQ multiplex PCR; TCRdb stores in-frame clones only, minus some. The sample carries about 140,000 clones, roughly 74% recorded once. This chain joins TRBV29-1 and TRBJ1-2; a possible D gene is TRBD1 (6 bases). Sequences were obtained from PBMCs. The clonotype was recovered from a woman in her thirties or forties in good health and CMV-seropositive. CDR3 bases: TGCAGCGTTCAGGGGTATGGCTACACCTTC. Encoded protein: CSVQGYGYTF.